A selection of T cell receptor beta chains follows, all from one sample in a study of blood T cell repertoires in COVID-19. The data were produced by immunoSEQ multiplex PCR, yet TCRdb's version contains in-frame clones alone and is incomplete. The profile shows under 300,000 clones, nearly 90% of them singletons. Input material: peripheral blood. The receptors come from a woman aged 55-69 years with COVID-19, enrolled during active disease. Both conserved end residues are part of each CDR3. A D gene is named only where the DNA matches it firmly. The size field is filled for only some rows; it gives once, few, many or a size class.

length: 13
J: TRBJ1-2
D: .
size: .
V: TRBV9
CDR3: CASSVAANYGYTF
DNA: TGTGCCAGCAGCGTAGCGGCTAACTATGGCTACACCTTC

length: 14
J: TRBJ2-1
D: TRBD2
size: .
V: TRBV7-8
CDR3: CASSESGTINEQFF
DNA: TGTGCCAGCAGCGAGAGCGGGACCATCAATGAGCAGTTCTTC

length: 16
J: TRBJ1-5
D: .
size: .
V: TRBV4-2
CDR3: CASSQERRDPNQPQHF
DNA: TGTGCCAGCAGCCAAGAGAGGAGGGACCCCAATCAGCCCCAGCATTTT

length: 13
J: TRBJ2-3
D: TRBD1
size: .
V: TRBV27
CDR3: CASSPTGADTQYF
DNA: TGTGCCAGCAGTCCAACAGGGGCAGATACGCAGTATTTT

length: 15
J: TRBJ2-1
D: .
size: .
V: TRBV7-3
CDR3: CASSSTGTRAYEQFF
DNA: TGTGCCAGCAGCTCAACAGGCACGCGAGCGTATGAGCAGTTCTTC

length: 14
J: TRBJ1-1
D: .
size: .
V: TRBV7-8
CDR3: CASSPHRGSTEAFF
DNA: TGTGCCAGCAGCCCCCATCGGGGGTCCACTGAAGCTTTCTTT

length: 14
J: TRBJ1-2
D: TRBD1
size: .
V: TRBV5-1
CDR3: CASRAPDRGNGYTF
DNA: TGCGCCAGCAGGGCTCCGGACAGGGGAAATGGCTACACCTTC

length: 15
J: TRBJ1-1
D: TRBD1
size: .
V: TRBV10-3
CDR3: CAIRGGTGDYTEAFF
DNA: TGTGCCATCAGGGGGGGGACAGGGGACTACACTGAAGCTTTCTTT

length: 14
J: TRBJ2-7
D: TRBD1
size: once
V: TRBV10-3
CDR3: CAISTRDSSYEQHF
DNA: TGTGCCATCAGTACAAGGGACAGTTCCTACGAGCAGCACTTC

length: 14
J: TRBJ1-5
D: .
size: .
V: TRBV5-1
CDR3: CASSLSPGSQPQHF
DNA: TGCGCCAGCAGCTTGTCGCCGGGAAGTCAGCCCCAGCATTTT

length: 15
J: TRBJ1-1
D: .
size: .
V: TRBV19
CDR3: CASSIVSGLHTEAFF
DNA: TGTGCCAGTAGTATTGTCTCGGGGTTGCACACTGAAGCTTTCTTT

length: 14
J: TRBJ2-3
D: TRBD2
size: .
V: TRBV5-5
CDR3: CASSLSSGADTQYF
DNA: TGTGCCAGCAGCTTGTCCAGCGGGGCAGATACGCAGTATTTT

length: 13
J: TRBJ2-2
D: .
size: .
V: TRBV7-3
CDR3: CASSQNEPGELFF
DNA: TGTGCCAGCAGCCAAAACGAGCCCGGGGAGCTGTTTTTT

length: 14
J: TRBJ2-1
D: TRBD2
size: .
V: TRBV2
CDR3: CASLLAGGYNEQFF
DNA: TGTGCCAGCCTTCTAGCGGGGGGTTACAATGAGCAGTTCTTC

length: 14
J: TRBJ2-5
D: TRBD1
size: .
V: TRBV29-1
CDR3: CSVAATGGQETQYF
DNA: TGCAGCGTTGCTGCCACAGGGGGCCAAGAGACCCAGTACTTC

length: 15
J: TRBJ2-5
D: .
size: .
V: TRBV7-3
CDR3: CASSFSGGPQETQYF
DNA: TGTGCCAGCAGCTTCTCCGGGGGGCCACAAGAGACCCAGTACTTC

length: 14
J: TRBJ1-5
D: TRBD1
size: .
V: TRBV7-9
CDR3: CASSSTGGNQPQHF
DNA: TGTGCCAGCAGCTCTACAGGGGGCAATCAGCCCCAGCATTTT

length: 18
J: TRBJ1-1
D: .
size: .
V: TRBV28
CDR3: CASSPPGSPGPLEGEAFF
DNA: TGTGCCAGCAGCCCCCCGGGAAGCCCGGGCCCCCTCGAGGGTGAAGCTTTCTTT

length: 12
J: TRBJ1-1
D: .
size: .
V: TRBV5-8
CDR3: CASSLVMGGAFF
DNA: TGTGCCAGCAGCTTGGTAATGGGGGGAGCTTTCTTT

length: 16
J: TRBJ2-2
D: TRBD2
size: .
V: TRBV5-1
CDR3: CASAGTTSANTGELFF
DNA: TGCGCCAGCGCCGGGACTACAAGTGCGAACACCGGGGAGCTGTTTTTT

length: 14
J: TRBJ1-2
D: .
size: .
V: TRBV7-2
CDR3: CASSLGGGDYGYTF
DNA: TGTGCCAGCAGCTTAGGTGGGGGCGACTATGGCTACACCTTC

length: 14
J: TRBJ2-5
D: .
size: few
V: TRBV7-9
CDR3: CASSFRDRQETQYF
DNA: TGTGCCAGCAGCTTCCGTGACAGACAAGAGACCCAGTACTTC

length: 15
J: TRBJ2-1
D: TRBD1
size: .
V: TRBV2
CDR3: CASSDRDRVANEQFF
DNA: TGTGCCAGCAGTGATAGGGACAGGGTTGCAAATGAGCAGTTCTTC

length: 17
J: TRBJ1-6
D: .
size: once
V: TRBV14
CDR3: CASSPLSGETYNSPLHF
DNA: TGTGCCAGCAGCCCCCTATCGGGGGAGACTTATAATTCACCCCTCCACTTT

length: 14
J: TRBJ2-1
D: .
size: .
V: TRBV6-6
CDR3: CASNDRWAQNEQFF
DNA: TGTGCCAGCAACGACCGGTGGGCTCAGAATGAGCAGTTCTTC

length: 15
J: TRBJ2-7
D: TRBD1
size: .
V: TRBV10-3
CDR3: CAIRGQTGKVYEQYF
DNA: TGTGCCATCAGGGGGCAGACAGGGAAGGTCTACGAGCAGTACTTC

length: 13
J: TRBJ1-4
D: .
size: .
V: TRBV19
CDR3: CASIRGPNEKLFF
DNA: TGTGCCAGTATTCGAGGCCCTAATGAAAAACTGTTTTTT

length: 12
J: TRBJ1-2
D: .
size: .
V: TRBV19
CDR3: CASRTSVRGYTF
DNA: TGTGCCAGTAGGACTTCCGTGAGAGGCTACACCTTC